The T cell receptor (beta chain) under discussion was sequenced for a study of cytomegalovirus exposure and HLA in healthy donors. Study-level points and caveats: Productive status was seen about 90% or about 30% of the time for most TCR beta V segments in an earlier analysis. Most likely, a cluster of highly shared sequence variants arose as a sequencing artifact. Confirmation was obtained in vitro that a few CMV-associated chains are specific for CMV antigens.

The PCR employed 60 Vbeta primers together with 13 Jbeta primers. Profiling relied on immunoSEQ multiplex PCR, and the TCRdb table lists in-frame clones only, not all of them. In the table there are approximately 260,000 clones, 92% of which are singletons. Worth noting for this clone: The antigen remains unidentified.

V was pared by 0 bases and J by 4 bases, with 8 bases between. CDR1 is SGDLS and CDR2 is YYNGEE in the germline V gene. This CDR3 has 15 residues. Each donor's status was that of a healthy bone marrow donor. The clonotype was recovered from a girl aged 2-10 years in good health and CMV-seronegative. The specimen was PBMCs. The chain has TRBV9 and TRBJ2-6; D is unresolved. The CDR3 bases are TGTGCCAGCAGCGTAGGAGGTACCGGGGCCAACGTCCTGACTTTC. Protein product: CASSVGGTGANVLTF.